The subject of this entry is one TCR beta chain. The data were taken from a study of blood T cell repertoires in COVID-19. Study-level information: Material from acute and convalescent COVID-19 was sourced from the United States, Italy and Spain. T cells, B-cell-depleted T cells, or PBMCs supplied cDNA or gDNA.

From germline, CDR1 is MDHEN and CDR2 SYDVKM. The CDR3 totals 11 residues. V gave up 4 bases and J gave up 6 bases, with 7 bases separating them. Authors' methods: It was from reference gene primer amplification that nucleated cell counts were estimated. Here immunoSEQ multiplex PCR was the method, and the copy in TCRdb shows in-frame clones only, minus some. That table is the source of V, J and clone size, and D and trimming were worked out from the DNA. The sample yields approximately 280,000 clones, about nine tenths seen once. During active infection, Seattle patients enrolled and were then monitored through disease.

The sequencing input was peripheral blood. The V call is TRBV28, the J call TRBJ2-7; D unclear. The sequence was collected from a woman in her twenties or thirties with COVID-19, enrolled during active disease. The chain's CDR3 is CASSSPSEQYF. The DNA of the CDR3 is TGTGCCAGCAGTTCTCCCAGCGAGCAGTACTTC.